This T cell receptor (beta chain) was sequenced during a study of T cell clusters in autoimmune cytopenias. Multiplex touch-down PCR amplified TRB using TRB-A and TRB-B pools in one tube. TCRdb re-called the multiplex PCR reads and catalogs CDR3 proteins one per entry, DNA excluded. Recorded for this sample: approximately 8,000 distinct CDR3 sequences. TRB was amplified from about 270 ng of peripheral blood genomic DNA per sample. In terms of frequency, this clonotype is medium-sized. This TCR was sampled from a human donor with an autoimmune cytopenia or autoimmune hepatitis (not recorded which). Sequenced: peripheral blood.

CDR3 in amino acids: CASSYATGAWGVGELFF. V is TRBV6-5 and J is TRBJ2-2; with no DNA, the TCRdb D assignment of TRBD1 cannot be verified. The CDR3 runs to 17 residues. In germline, CDR1 is MNHEY, CDR2 SVGAGI.